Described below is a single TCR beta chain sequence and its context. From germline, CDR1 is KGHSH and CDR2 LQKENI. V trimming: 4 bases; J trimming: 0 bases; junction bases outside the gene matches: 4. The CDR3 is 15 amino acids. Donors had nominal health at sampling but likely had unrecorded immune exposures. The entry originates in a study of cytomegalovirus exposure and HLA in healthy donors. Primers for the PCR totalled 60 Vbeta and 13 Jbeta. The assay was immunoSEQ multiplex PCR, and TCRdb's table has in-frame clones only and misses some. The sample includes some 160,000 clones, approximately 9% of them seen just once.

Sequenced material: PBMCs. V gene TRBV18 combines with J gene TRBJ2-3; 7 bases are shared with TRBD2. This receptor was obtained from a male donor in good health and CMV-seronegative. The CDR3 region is CASSQRDYSTDTQYF. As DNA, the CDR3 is TGTGCCAGCTCACAGCGGGACTACAGCACAGATACGCAGTATTTT. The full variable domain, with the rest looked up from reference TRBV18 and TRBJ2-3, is NAGVMQNPRHLVRRRGQEARLRCSPMKGHSHVYWYRQLPEEGLKFMVYLQKENIIDESGMPKERFSAEFPKEGPSILRIQQVVRGDSAAYFCASSQRDYSTDTQYFGPGTRLTVL.